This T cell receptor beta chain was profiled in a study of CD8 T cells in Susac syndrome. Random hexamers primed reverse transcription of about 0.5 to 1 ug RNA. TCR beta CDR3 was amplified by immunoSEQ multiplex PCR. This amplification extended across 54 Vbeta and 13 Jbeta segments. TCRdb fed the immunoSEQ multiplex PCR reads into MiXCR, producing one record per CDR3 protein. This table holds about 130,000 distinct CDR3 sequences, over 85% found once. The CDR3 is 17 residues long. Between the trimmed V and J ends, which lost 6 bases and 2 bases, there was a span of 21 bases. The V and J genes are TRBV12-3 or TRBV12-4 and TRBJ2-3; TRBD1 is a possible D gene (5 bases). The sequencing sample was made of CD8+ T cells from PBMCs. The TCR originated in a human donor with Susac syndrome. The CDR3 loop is CASSPDTTLAYTDTQYF. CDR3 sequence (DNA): TGTGCCAGCAGCCCGGACACGACCCTCGCCTACACAGATACGCAGTATTTT.